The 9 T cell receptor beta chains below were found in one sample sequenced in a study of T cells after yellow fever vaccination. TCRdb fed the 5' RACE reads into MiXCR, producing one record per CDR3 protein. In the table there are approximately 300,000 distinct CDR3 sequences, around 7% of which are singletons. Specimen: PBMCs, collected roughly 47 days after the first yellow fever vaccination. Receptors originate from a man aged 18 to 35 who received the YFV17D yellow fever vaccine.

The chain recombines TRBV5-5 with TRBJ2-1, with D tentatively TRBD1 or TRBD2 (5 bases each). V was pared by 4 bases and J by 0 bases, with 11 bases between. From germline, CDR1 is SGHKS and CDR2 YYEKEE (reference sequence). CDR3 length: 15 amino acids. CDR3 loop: CASSMAGSSYNEQFF. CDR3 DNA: TGTGCCAGCAGCATGGCAGGGAGCTCCTACAATGAGCAGTTCTTC.

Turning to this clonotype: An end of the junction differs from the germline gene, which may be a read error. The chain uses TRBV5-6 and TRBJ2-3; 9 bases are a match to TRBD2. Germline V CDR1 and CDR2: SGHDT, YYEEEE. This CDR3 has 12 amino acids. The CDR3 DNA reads TGTGCCAGCGGGACTAGCAGAGATACGCAGTATTTT. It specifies CASGTSRDTQYF.

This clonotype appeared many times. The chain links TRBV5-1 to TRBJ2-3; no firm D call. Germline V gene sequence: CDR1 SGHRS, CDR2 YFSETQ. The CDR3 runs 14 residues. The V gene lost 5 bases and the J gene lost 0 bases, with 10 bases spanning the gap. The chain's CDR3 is CASRPDSSTDTQYF. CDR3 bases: TGCGCCAGCAGGCCAGATTCGAGCACAGATACGCAGTATTTT.

CDR3 residues: CASSLQGEHSGANVLTF. CDR3 nucleotides: TGCGCCAGCAGCCTACAGGGGGAGCACTCTGGGGCCAACGTCCTGACTTTC. J is TRBJ2-6 and V is TRBV4-3; 8 bases align to TRBD1. This CDR3 has 17 residues. The germline CDR1 and CDR2 sequences are LGHNA and YSLEER. The ends lost 4 bases at V and 0 bases at J; junction bases unmatched: 5.

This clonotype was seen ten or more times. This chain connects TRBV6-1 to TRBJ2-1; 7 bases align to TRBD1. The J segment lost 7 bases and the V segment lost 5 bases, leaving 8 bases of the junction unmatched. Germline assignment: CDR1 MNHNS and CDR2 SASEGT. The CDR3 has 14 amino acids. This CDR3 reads CASSRQGRVNEQFF. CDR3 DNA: TGTGCCAGCAGTCGACAGGGAAGGGTAAATGAGCAGTTCTTC.

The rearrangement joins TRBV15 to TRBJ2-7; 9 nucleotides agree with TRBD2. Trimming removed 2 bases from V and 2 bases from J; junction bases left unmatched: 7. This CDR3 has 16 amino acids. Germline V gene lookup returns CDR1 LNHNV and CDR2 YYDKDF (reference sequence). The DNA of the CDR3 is TGTGCCACCAGCAGATCCGGGGTAGCGGGGGCCTACGAGCAGTACGTC. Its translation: CATSRSGVAGAYEQYV.

Written as DNA, the CDR3 is TGTGCCAGCAGCGGGCAGGGGAAGGAGACCCAGTACTTC. This sequence encodes CASSGQGKETQYF. The V call is TRBV28, the J call TRBJ2-5; a possible D gene is TRBD1 (6 bases). The CDR3 is made up of 13 amino acids. V lost 6 bases and J 5 bases, leaving 13 bases between the germline ends. Germline CDR1 reads MDHEN; CDR2 reads SYDVKM.

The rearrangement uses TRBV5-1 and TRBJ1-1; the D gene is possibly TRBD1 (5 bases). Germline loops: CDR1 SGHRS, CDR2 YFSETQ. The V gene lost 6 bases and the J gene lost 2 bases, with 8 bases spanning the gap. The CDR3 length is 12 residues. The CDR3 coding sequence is TGCGCCAGCAAGCAGGGCAACACTGAAGCTTTCTTT. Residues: CASKQGNTEAFF. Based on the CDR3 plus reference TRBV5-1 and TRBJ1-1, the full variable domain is KAGVTQTPRYLIKTRGQQVTLSCSPISGHRSVSWYQQTPGQGLQFLFEYFSETQRNKGNFPGRFSGRQFSNSRSEMNVSTLELGDSALYLCASKQGNTEAFFGQGTRLTVV.

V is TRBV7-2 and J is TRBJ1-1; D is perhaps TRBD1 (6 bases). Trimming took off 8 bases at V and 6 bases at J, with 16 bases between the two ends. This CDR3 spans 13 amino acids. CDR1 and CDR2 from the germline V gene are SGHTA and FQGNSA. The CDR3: CASSLRGAAEAFF. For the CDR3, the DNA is TGTGCCAGCTCCCTCCGGGGGGCGGCTGAAGCTTTCTTT.